This entry concerns a single TCR beta chain. The source of the sample is a study of blood T cell repertoires in COVID-19. CDR1 is ENHRY, CDR2 SYGVKD, per germline. The junction had 5 bases not matched to a gene; V was cut back by 6 bases and J by 3 bases. This CDR3 is built from 14 residues. Generated by immunoSEQ multiplex PCR, the TCRdb table keeps only in-frame clones and is missing some. Among over 60,000 clones listed, 65% to 85% were seen once. Sequenced material: peripheral blood. The receptor was isolated from a man aged 80 or over with active or convalescent COVID-19. The chain uses TRBV10-3 and TRBJ2-7; 10 bases line up with TRBD2. CDR3 DNA sequence: TGTGCCATCAGGGGAAGCGGGGGGGACTACGAGCAGTACTTC. Its protein product is CAIRGSGGDYEQYF.